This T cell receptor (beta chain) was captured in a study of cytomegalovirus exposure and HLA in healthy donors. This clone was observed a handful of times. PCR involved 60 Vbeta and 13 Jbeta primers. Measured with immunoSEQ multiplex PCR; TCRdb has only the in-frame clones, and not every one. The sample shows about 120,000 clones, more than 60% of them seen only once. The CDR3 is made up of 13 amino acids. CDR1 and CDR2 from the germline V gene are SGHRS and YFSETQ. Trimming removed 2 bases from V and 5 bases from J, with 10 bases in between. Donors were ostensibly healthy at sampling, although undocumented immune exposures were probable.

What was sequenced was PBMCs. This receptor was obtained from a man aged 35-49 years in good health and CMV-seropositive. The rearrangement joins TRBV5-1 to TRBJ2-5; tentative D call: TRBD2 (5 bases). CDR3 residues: CASSFGIGETQYF. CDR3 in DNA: TGCGCCAGCAGCTTCGGGATTGGGGAGACCCAGTACTTC.